The rows below give T cell receptor beta chains drawn from one sample of a study of blood T cells in healthy people across ages. TCRdb analysed the 5' RACE reads with MiXCR anew, one entry per CDR3 protein. Of about 1.7 million distinct CDR3 sequences listed, about 28% were seen once; the top ten hold 7.7%. Specimen: blood. These receptors came from a woman aged 25 to 39 in good health. CDR3s include the opening cysteine and the closing phenylalanine or tryptophan. Each record gives: clone size, D gene, J gene, V gene, CDR3 protein, CDR3 DNA. D genes are given only for firm matches. Rows may omit the clone size; those that give it use once, few, many or a size class.

abundance: many; d_gene: -; j_gene: TRBJ1-2; v_gene: TRBV20-1; CDR3aa: CSARVAAGYGYTF; CDR3nt: TGCAGTGCTAGAGTAGCGGCGGGCTATGGCTACACCTTC
abundance: -; d_gene: TRBD2; j_gene: TRBJ2-3; v_gene: TRBV12-3/TRBV12-4; CDR3aa: CASSWGLAGGLSISDTQYF; CDR3nt: TGTGCCAGCAGCTGGGGACTAGCGGGGGGCCTCAGTATTTCAGATACGCAGTATTTT
abundance: few; d_gene: TRBD1; j_gene: TRBJ2-7; v_gene: TRBV10-3; CDR3aa: CAISEFPDRDGEQYF; CDR3nt: TGTGCCATCAGTGAGTTTCCGGACAGGGACGGCGAGCAGTACTTC
abundance: many; d_gene: TRBD2; j_gene: TRBJ2-5; v_gene: TRBV20-1; CDR3aa: CSARPRRASGEQETQYF; CDR3nt: TGCAGTGCTAGACCTCGGAGGGCTAGCGGAGAACAAGAGACCCAGTACTTC
abundance: -; d_gene: -; j_gene: TRBJ2-5; v_gene: TRBV5-1; CDR3aa: CTSSLGDETQYF; CDR3nt: TGCACCAGCAGCTTGGGAGACGAGACCCAGTACTTC
abundance: many; d_gene: -; j_gene: TRBJ2-3; v_gene: TRBV5-5; CDR3aa: CASSLATVLTDTQYF; CDR3nt: TGTGCCAGCAGCTTGGCGACAGTGCTCACAGATACGCAGTATTTT
abundance: few; d_gene: -; j_gene: TRBJ2-3; v_gene: TRBV15; CDR3aa: CAASSPPTDTQYF; CDR3nt: TGTGCCGCCAGCAGCCCCCCCACAGATACGCAGTATTTT
abundance: -; d_gene: -; j_gene: TRBJ1-2; v_gene: TRBV7-2; CDR3aa: CASSSGGGLNYGYTF; CDR3nt: TGTGCCAGCAGCTCTGGGGGGGGCCTTAACTATGGCTACACCTTC
abundance: -; d_gene: TRBD1; j_gene: TRBJ1-1; v_gene: TRBV20-1; CDR3aa: CSAQGQGIGNTEAFF; CDR3nt: TGCAGTGCTCAGGGACAGGGTATCGGGAACACTGAAGCTTTCTTT
abundance: -; d_gene: -; j_gene: TRBJ2-1; v_gene: TRBV6-6; CDR3aa: CASSYMGNYNEQFF; CDR3nt: TGTGCCAGCAGTTATATGGGGAACTACAATGAGCAGTTCTTC
abundance: -; d_gene: -; j_gene: TRBJ2-4; v_gene: TRBV28; CDR3aa: CASSSIGGNIQYF; CDR3nt: TGTGCCAGCAGTTCCATTGGGGGAAACATTCAGTACTTC
abundance: -; d_gene: TRBD2; j_gene: TRBJ2-3; v_gene: TRBV4-1; CDR3aa: CASSQDRWGGPTDTQYF; CDR3nt: TGCGCCAGCAGCCAAGATCGGTGGGGGGGACCCACAGATACGCAGTATTTT
abundance: -; d_gene: -; j_gene: TRBJ2-7; v_gene: TRBV5-1; CDR3aa: CASSKRTRGGEQYF; CDR3nt: TGCGCCAGCAGCAAGCGAACCAGGGGGGGCGAGCAGTACTTC
abundance: once; d_gene: -; j_gene: TRBJ2-5; v_gene: TRBV5-1; CDR3aa: CASSLGPELATQYF; CDR3nt: TGCGCCAGCAGCTTGGGTCCGGAGCTAGCGACCCAGTACTTC
abundance: few; d_gene: -; j_gene: TRBJ2-7; v_gene: TRBV10-3; CDR3aa: CAISESDWDSYEQYF; CDR3nt: TGTGCCATCAGTGAGTCCGACTGGGACTCCTACGAGCAGTACTTC
abundance: -; d_gene: -; j_gene: TRBJ1-4; v_gene: TRBV12-3/TRBV12-4; CDR3aa: CASSPRGGWEKLFF; CDR3nt: TGTGCCAGCAGTCCCCGGGGGGGTTGGGAAAAACTGTTTTTT
abundance: many; d_gene: -; j_gene: TRBJ1-2; v_gene: TRBV12-3/TRBV12-4; CDR3aa: CASSFPGRDGYTF; CDR3nt: TGTGCCAGCAGTTTCCCGGGGAGGGATGGCTACACCTTC
abundance: -; d_gene: -; j_gene: TRBJ2-7; v_gene: TRBV4-3; CDR3aa: CASSQEVAVASYEQYF; CDR3nt: TGCGCCAGCAGCCAAGAAGTAGCGGTGGCATCCTACGAGCAGTACTTC
abundance: -; d_gene: TRBD2; j_gene: TRBJ2-3; v_gene: TRBV4-1; CDR3aa: CASSQGGSGGSSTDTQYF; CDR3nt: TGCGCCAGCAGCCAAGGAGGCAGCGGGGGGTCGTCCACAGATACGCAGTATTTT
abundance: -; d_gene: TRBD2; j_gene: TRBJ2-7; v_gene: TRBV28; CDR3aa: CASSSLAGQSYEQYF; CDR3nt: TGTGCCAGCAGTTCACTAGCGGGGCAATCCTACGAGCAGTACTTC
abundance: -; d_gene: TRBD1; j_gene: TRBJ2-5; v_gene: TRBV20-1; CDR3aa: CSAKGQVAYNEQYF; CDR3nt: TGCAGTGCTAAAGGACAGGTAGCCTACAATGAGCAGTACTTC
abundance: -; d_gene: TRBD1; j_gene: TRBJ2-1; v_gene: TRBV5-1; CDR3aa: CASSFGDRASDEQFF; CDR3nt: TGCGCCAGCAGCTTTGGGGACAGGGCCTCGGATGAGCAGTTCTTC